One and the same sample provided the 28 T cell receptor beta chains below, sequenced in a study of shared clonotypes between healthy human individuals. Repertoires were generated with immunoSEQ multiplex PCR, while TCRdb's copy carries only in-frame clones and drops some. The sample includes about 2.2 million clones, more than 85% of them seen just once. CD45RO negativity and positive selection for CCR7 defined naive CD8 cells, a population that excluded terminally differentiated effector memory CD45RA+ cells. Material: naive CD8+ T cells from PBMCs. These receptors were obtained from a man in his late teens or twenties in good health. Some clones in this sample may be carry-over from other donors' samples.

The chain links TRBV27 to TRBJ2-1; D may be TRBD2 (6 bases). The germline gives CDR1 MNHEY, CDR2 SMNVEV (reference sequence). The CDR3 covers 15 residues. The V end lost 2 bases, the J end lost 8 bases, and 16 bases lay between the germline ends. The DNA for the CDR3 is TGTGCCAGCAGTTTAATGGCGGGAATTATGGATGAGCAGTTCTTC. Protein product: CASSLMAGIMDEQFF.

The chain carries TRBV21-1 and TRBJ2-7; TRBD2 is taken as the D call from the table, unchecked against the DNA. TRBV21-1 is a pseudogene. The CDR3 is made up of 16 amino acids. Here the CDR3 reads CASSKLAGGHSYEQYF. The CDR3 DNA reads as TGTGCCAGCAGCAAGCTAGCGGGAGGACACTCCTACGAGCAGTACTTC.

The rearrangement links TRBV1 to TRBJ2-1; the DNA was not used to check the table's D call, TRBD2. TRBV1 is listed as a pseudogene. This CDR3 has 16 amino acids. CDR3 sequence (DNA): TGCACCAGCAGCCAATTAGTCGAGCGGGCTTACAATGAGCAGTTCTTC. This encodes CTSSQLVERAYNEQFF.

The gene calls are TRBV19 and TRBJ1-5; D uncertain. The V gene's germline CDR1 is LNHDA and CDR2 SQIVND (reference sequence). The CDR3 has 13 residues. The ends were cut back, 0 bases at V and 6 bases at J, with 6 bases in the middle. The CDR3 DNA is TGTGCCAGTAGTATAGATCGCATTCAGCCCCAGCATTTT. It codes for CASSIDRIQPQHF.

Here the CDR3 reads CASSLDSRRVDREQFF. In DNA, the CDR3 is TGCGCCAGCAGCTTGGATTCGCGGCGGGTAGACCGCGAGCAGTTCTTC. V gene TRBV5-1 combines with J gene TRBJ2-1; D perhaps matches TRBD2 (5 bases). The CDR3 totals 16 residues. CDR1 and CDR2 from the germline V gene are SGHRS and YFSETQ. With 0 bases removed from V and 10 bases from J, the gap between germline ends came to 20 bases.

This chain joins TRBV9 and TRBJ1-1, with TRBD1 as a possible D gene (6 bases). The germline V gene has CDR1 SGDLS and CDR2 YYNGEE. The V end lost 4 bases, the J end lost 4 bases, and 17 bases lay between the germline ends. This CDR3 contains 15 residues. The CDR3 DNA reads as TGTGCCAGCAGCCCCTCGGGGGCGAGTGGCACTGAAGCTTTCTTT. Amino acids: CASSPSGASGTEAFF.

For this clone: Other nucleotide sequences in the sample specify the same CDR3. The rearrangement links TRBV6-1 to TRBJ1-4; 10 bases agree with TRBD1. V lost 5 bases and J lost 4; bases outside the gene matches: 1. The CDR3 sequence is 14 residues long. CDR1 and CDR2 (germline): MNHNS, SASEGT. Here the CDR3 DNA reads TGTGCCAGCAGTTGGGACAGGGGTAATGAAAAACTGTTTTTT. Translation gives CASSWDRGNEKLFF.

The chain joins TRBV4-3 to TRBJ2-6, with a weak D call TRBD1 (5 bases). The CDR3 has 14 residues. Germline V CDR1 and CDR2: LGHNA, YSLEER. V lost 3 bases, J lost 3 bases, and 6 bases lay in between. CDR3 nucleotides: TGCGCCAGCAGCCAGGGGCTTGGGGCCAACGTCCTGACTTTC. Its translation is CASSQGLGANVLTF.

The chain uses TRBV6-1 and TRBJ2-7; 8 nucleotides line up with TRBD1. Looked up from germline, CDR1 is MNHNS and CDR2 is SASEGT. This CDR3 contains 14 residues. Germline trimming cut 7 bases from V and 4 bases from J; bases unmatched to any gene: 9. As DNA, the CDR3 is TGTGCCAGCAATTGGACAGGGCAAGATTACGAGCAGTACTTC. Encoded protein: CASNWTGQDYEQYF.

V usage is TRBV7-9 and J usage is TRBJ2-2; D possibly uses TRBD1 or TRBD2 (6 bases each). Trimming stripped 8 bases from V and 1 base from J, with 17 bases between. This CDR3 region has 16 residues. Germline assignment: CDR1 SEHNR and CDR2 FQNEAQ (reference sequence). This CDR3 is CASRTQGGGNTGELFF. For the CDR3, the DNA is TGTGCCAGCCGCACCCAAGGGGGAGGGAACACCGGGGAGCTGTTTTTT.

The CDR3, as DNA: TGTGCCAGCAGTTTAAGGCAACTAGCGGGAGGGTACGAGCAGTACTTC. It translates to CASSLRQLAGGYEQYF. The chain joins TRBV28 to TRBJ2-7, with 13 positions matching TRBD2. Looked up from germline, CDR1 is MDHEN and CDR2 is SYDVKM. The CDR3 runs 16 residues. With 2 bases clipped from V and 4 bases from J, the junction kept 5 bases outside the gene matches.

This clone was counted a single time. The V and J genes are TRBV15 and TRBJ2-6; D remains unclear. The V and J ends lost 0 bases and 2 bases respectively, with 8 bases between them. The CDR3 has 16 amino acids. CDR1 and CDR2 (germline): LNHNV, YYDKDF (reference sequence). The CDR3 DNA reads as TGTGCCACCAGCAGAGAGTCCGGGCCTGGGGCCAACGTCCTGACTTTC. This sequence encodes CATSRESGPGANVLTF. The full variable domain, with the rest looked up from reference TRBV15 and TRBJ2-6, is DAMVIQNPRYQVTQFGKPVTLSCSQTLNHNVMYWYQQKSSQAPKLLFHYYDKDFNNEADTPDNFQSRRPNTSFCFLDIRSPGLGDTAMYLCATSRESGPGANVLTFGAGSRLTVL.

This chain uses TRBV7-9 with TRBJ1-4; D possibly corresponds to TRBD1 (5 bases). The CDR3 has 18 residues. The germline V gene encodes CDR1 SEHNR and CDR2 FQNEAQ (reference sequence). V gave up 2 bases and J gave up 5 bases, with 21 bases separating them. Here the CDR3 reads CASSLSRSGGTDNEKLFF. CDR3 sequence (DNA): TGTGCCAGCAGCTTATCTCGTAGCGGGGGAACAGACAATGAAAAACTGTTTTTT.

The rearrangement joins TRBV6-5 to TRBJ1-2; the D gene is possibly TRBD1 (6 bases). This CDR3 is built from 14 residues. The V and J ends lost 8 bases and 2 bases respectively, with 15 bases between them. In germline, CDR1 is MNHEY, CDR2 SVGAGI. The CDR3 DNA is TGTGCCAGCTCGACATCCCAGGGGAACTATGGCTACACCTTC. Translated, it gives CASSTSQGNYGYTF.

The chain employs TRBV7-9 and TRBJ2-3; D is tentatively TRBD1 or TRBD2 (5 bases each). The CDR3 is made up of 16 amino acids. The germline V gene encodes CDR1 SEHNR and CDR2 FQNEAQ (reference sequence). V was shortened by 3 bases and J by 2 bases, with 15 bases between the two germline ends. The CDR3 protein is CASSFMTAAFTDTQYF. The CDR3 DNA reads TGTGCCAGCAGCTTCATGACAGCGGCCTTCACAGATACGCAGTATTTT.

The chain is built from TRBV28 and TRBJ1-5; D gene unclear. Germline CDR1 is MDHEN and CDR2 is SYDVKM. The CDR3 consists of 14 residues. Trimming took off 6 bases at V and 2 bases at J, with 11 bases between the two ends. The DNA of the CDR3 is TGTGCCAGCAGCCCTAATAATGGCAATCAGCCCCAGCATTTT. Amino acids: CASSPNNGNQPQHF.

The chain recombines TRBV11-2 with TRBJ2-1; D is perhaps TRBD2 (6 bases). Trimming left V 0 bases short and J 0 bases short, with 18 bases between. This CDR3 contains 19 residues. Germline V gene sequence: CDR1 SGHAT, CDR2 FQNNGV. The CDR3 nucleotides are TGTGCCAGCAGCTTAGATTACGCTAGCGAATACTACTCCTACAATGAGCAGTTCTTC. Protein product: CASSLDYASEYYSYNEQFF.

This clone has more than one count but fewer than ten. The V call is TRBV10-3, the J call TRBJ1-1; 11 positions match TRBD1. Germline-derived CDR1 and CDR2 are ENHRY and SYGVKD. The CDR3 covers 14 residues. V shed 10 bases, J shed 5 bases, and the junction held 9 bases outside the gene matches. The CDR3 DNA sequence: TGTGCCAGTGCCGGGACAGGGGGTTTTACTGAAGCTTTCTTT. Translating gives CASAGTGGFTEAFF.

V and J are TRBV4-1 and TRBJ2-7; D possibly corresponds to TRBD1 (5 bases). V lost 0 bases and J 2 bases, leaving 8 bases between the germline ends. The V gene's germline CDR1 is MGHRA and CDR2 YSYEKL. CDR3 length equals 14 residues. The CDR3 DNA reads as TGCGCCAGCAGCCAAGAGACAGCAACCTACGAGCAGTACTTC. This sequence encodes CASSQETATYEQYF.

The V call is TRBV7-9, the J call TRBJ1-3; no clear D gene. CDR3 length equals 15 residues. The V gene lost 4 bases and the J gene lost 4 bases, with 14 bases spanning the gap. CDR1 is SEHNR and CDR2 is FQNEAQ in the germline V gene (reference sequence). The CDR3 protein is CASSSSLVSGNTIYF. CDR3 nucleotides: TGTGCCAGCAGCTCTAGTCTGGTCTCAGGAAACACCATATATTTT.

The rearrangement uses TRBV29-1 and TRBJ1-2, with a tentative D call TRBD1 (5 bases). The CDR3 loop spans 11 amino acids. Looked up from germline, CDR1 is SQVTM and CDR2 is ANQGSEA. Trimming stripped 6 bases from V and 8 bases from J, with 13 bases between. CDR3 in DNA: TGCAGCGTGGCAGGGATTCTGGGCTACACCTTC. Translation: CSVAGILGYTF.

This chain's CDR3 is CASSFPQGRNNEQFF. The DNA for the CDR3 is TGTGCCAGCAGTTTCCCCCAGGGGCGAAACAATGAGCAGTTCTTC. J is TRBJ2-1 and V is TRBV28, with D possibly matching TRBD1 (6 bases). The V end was cut by 3 bases, the J end by 5 bases, with 14 bases between. CDR1 and CDR2 from the germline V gene are MDHEN and SYDVKM. The CDR3 has 15 residues. Combining the CDR3 with reference TRBV28 and TRBJ2-1 gives the whole variable domain DVKVTQSSRYLVKRTGEKVFLECVQDMDHENMFWYRQDPGLGLRLIYFSYDVKMKEKGDIPEGYSVSREKKERFSLILESASTNQTSMYLCASSFPQGRNNEQFFGPGTRLTVL.

The rearrangement joins TRBV19 to TRBJ2-7; perhaps D is TRBD1 or TRBD2 (6 bases each). The CDR3 covers 15 residues. V was pared by 4 bases and J by 3 bases, with 16 bases between. Germline V lookup: CDR1 LNHDA, CDR2 SQIVND (reference sequence). CDR3 DNA sequence: TGTGCCAGTAGTAGGGACAAGGACGGGGGCTACGAGCAGTACTTC. As protein: CASSRDKDGGYEQYF. The full variable domain, completed using reference TRBV19 and TRBJ2-7, is DGGITQSPKYLFRKEGQNVTLSCEQNLNHDAMYWYRQDPGQGLRLIYYSQIVNDFQKGDIAEGYSVSREKKESFPLTVTSAQKNPTAFYLCASSRDKDGGYEQYFGPGTRLTVT.

The rearrangement joins TRBV28 to TRBJ2-3; no definite D call. The germline V and J ends were trimmed by 6 bases and 4 bases, with 20 bases remaining between them. Germline V CDR1 and CDR2: MDHEN, SYDVKM. The CDR3 is made up of 16 amino acids. The CDR3 reads CASSHDTLVTADTQYF. CDR3 sequence (DNA): TGTGCCAGCAGCCATGACACGTTGGTTACGGCAGATACGCAGTATTTT.

The chain uses TRBV21-1 and TRBJ1-6; the table gives TRBD1 as D, unverified against the DNA. TRBV21-1 is a pseudogene segment. This CDR3 spans 17 amino acids. CDR3 bases: TGTGCCAGCAGGATGGGGGCGCCGAGCTCCTATAATTCACCCCTCCACTTT. Amino acid sequence: CASRMGAPSSYNSPLHF.

The chain uses TRBV14 and TRBJ2-7; D might be TRBD2 (5 bases). The CDR3 is made up of 16 amino acids. V was trimmed by 1 base and J by 3 bases, leaving 16 bases between them. Germline V gene lookup returns CDR1 SGHDN and CDR2 FVKESK. The CDR3 here is CASSQGTGINIYEQYF. The CDR3 bases are TGTGCCAGCAGCCAAGGAACGGGAATTAATATCTACGAGCAGTACTTC.

This rearrangement joins TRBV5-6 to TRBJ1-1, with D perhaps TRBD1 (5 bases). Per the germline V gene, CDR1 is SGHDT and CDR2 is YYEEEE. Trimming took off 4 bases at V and 0 bases at J, with 10 bases between the two ends. This CDR3 spans 14 amino acids. This chain's CDR3 is CASSAGRVNTEAFF. The CDR3, as DNA: TGTGCCAGCAGCGCGGGACGGGTGAACACTGAAGCTTTCTTT.

The genes are TRBV6-1 and TRBJ2-7, with D possibly being TRBD2 (6 bases). There are 11 residues in the CDR3. V lost 2 bases and J 12 bases, leaving 11 bases between the germline ends. Germline V gene sequence: CDR1 MNHNS, CDR2 SASEGT. This CDR3 reads CASSESGWRYF. For the CDR3, the DNA is TGTGCCAGCAGTGAAAGCGGGTGGAGGTACTTC.